This T cell receptor beta chain came from a study of shared clonotypes between healthy human individuals. Note on this clone: Its target is not known.

Naive CD8 cells lacked CD45RO, underwent positive selection for CCR7 and left out terminally differentiated effector memory CD45RA+ cells. Study-wide points: The study found about 5% of naive CD4 clonotypes shared across several donors.

Each PCR replicate from the sorted subsets contained 150 to 250 ng DNA, which is 30,000 or so T cell genomes. The data were produced by immunoSEQ multiplex PCR, yet TCRdb's version contains in-frame clones alone and is incomplete. The sample yields 550,000 to 600,000 clones, roughly 98% seen once. Germline V gene data show CDR1 as SEHNR and CDR2 as FQNEAQ (reference sequence). This CDR3 is 12 amino acids long. V shed 10 bases and J shed 2 bases, with 12 bases lying between them. The receptor was derived from a man under 40 in good health. This chain uses TRBV7-9 with TRBJ2-7; TRBD1 is a possible D gene (6 bases). The sequenced sample was naive CD8+ T cells sorted from blood. The CDR3 DNA sequence: TGTGCCACCCGGACAGCTCCCTACGAGCAGTACTTC. Its translation is CATRTAPYEQYF.